This T cell receptor (beta chain) was retrieved from a study of cytomegalovirus exposure and HLA in healthy donors. The study ran its PCR with 60 Vbeta and 13 Jbeta primers. TCRdb's copy holds only in-frame clones and misses some; the assay was immunoSEQ multiplex PCR. The sample lists under 170,000 clones; around 60% were seen once. Study-wide points: An analysis that was carried out later associated 16,951 TCR beta sequences with HLA alleles at 0.05 false discovery rate. Excluded: some indistinguishable V segments such as TRBV6-2 and TRBV6-3. Previously analyzed data showed that most TCR beta V segments were productive at a frequency of about 87% or about 30%.

Concerning this clone: Its antigen is as yet unknown.

CDR1 and CDR2 (germline): SGDLS, YYNGEE. V was trimmed by 3 bases and J by 3 bases, leaving 11 bases between them. The CDR3 has 14 residues. This chain uses TRBV9 with TRBJ2-3, with D perhaps matching TRBD2 (5 bases). The sequence was obtained from a woman aged 60 to 75 in good health and CMV-seropositive. The sequenced sample was PBMCs. CDR3 DNA sequence: TGTGCCAGCAGCGAGGTGGACTTTACAGATACGCAGTATTTT. Translation gives CASSEVDFTDTQYF.